This section outlines one T cell receptor (beta chain) sequence together with its context. What antigen it recognizes has not been identified. The germline gene is not matched at one end of the junction; a read error may be the cause. Participants were included only if at least one PBMC sample before ART initiation and at least two post-ART samples were available. Treatment was received in the United States of America by all participants with HIV. Cryopreserved samples of 1-10 million PBMC were thawed and washed before DNA extraction. At the time of the earliest PBMC sample, participants with HIV were aged between roughly 23 and 60 years. PBMC samples were contributed by each participant from 1-4 timepoints before ART initiation and 2-8 timepoints after ART initiation, with a median of 7 samples. For every participant, serial HIV viral load, CD4+ T-cell count, ART history and demographic data were obtained. A Qiagen kit on a QIAcube was used to extract genomic DNA from unsorted PBMC, with samples processed in batches of 12.

The immunoSEQ hsTCRB v3.0 assay was used at survey level resolution for TRB variable region sequencing. The target sequencing depth for TRB was roughly 40,000-50,000 T-cell genomes per sample. Pooled TRB libraries were sequenced on an Illumina MiSeq with a v3 150-cycle kit. Concerning the study's data processing: Repertoire analysis was performed in R inside a reproducible Nextflow workflow that covered QC, data transformation and analysis. LymphoSeq2, an R package for exploring AIRR-Seq data, was used to implement custom analyses. Several samples that produced fewer than 5000 total TRB sequences were removed, so 150 to 200 HIV repertoires were analyzed. Of the 188 retained HIV repertoires, approximately 57 were collected before and around 130 after ART initiation. Repertoires were downsampled to 5000 TRB nucleotide sequences, with summary statistics averaged over 100 downsampling iterations. Only TRB sequences with CDR3 regions of at least seven amino acids were retained for analysis. Diversity was assessed using a clonality score derived from Shannon entropy and using the Gini coefficient. Repertoire networks linked the top 5000 CDR3 amino acid sequences whenever two sequences differed by an edit distance of one. Antigen specificity groups and MHC restriction were predicted for TRB CDR3 amino acid sequences with GLIPH2. CDR3 amino acid sequences were matched against VDJdb and McPAS-TCR to flag known CMV, EBV, HIV or tissue antigen associations. Pre-ART, post-ART and control groups were compared with Wilcoxon signed-rank tests and Holm-Bonferroni correction. TCRdb limited this immuneACCESS table to in-frame rearrangements with V and J called. A share of clones is missing; checked studies link under half to unresolved V genes, and the rest is unexplained. V and J calls plus clone size are reproduced from that table; the DNA served to infer D and trimming. The sample profile shows 20,000 to 25,000 clones; around four fifths of them were found once. The ten largest make up around 3.9% of the sample.

The data originate from a study of long-term antiretroviral therapy in people with HIV (dated by TCRdb to 2022 to 2024). The study in broad terms: Collection of the earliest samples took place about a decade ahead of the 2015 WHO recommendation for immediate ART, at a time when ART was typically delayed until CD4 counts fell. A retrospective serial study tested whether ART initiation and durable HIV suppression were associated with changes in peripheral blood TRB repertoire composition and diversity. A total of about 180 cryopreserved PBMC samples were contributed to the cohort by 30 adults with confirmed HIV infection, with samples collected serially over a mean of 6 years (range 1-12). Among the 25 to 30 participants with HIV, eleven were female. No cross-contamination during QIAcube processing was seen in test extractions of a monoclonal T-cell line run alongside 33 polyclonal samples.

Overall study results and their limits: Narrower CDR3 length ranges were observed in HIV repertoires than in controls, and an antigen-experienced repertoire with only a slight naive shift after ART was suggested by the network structure. Expanded TRB clones identified before ART initiation dominated the repertoire at all time points, although this dominance fluctuated and declined in many PLHIV after ART. Inferences about post-ART repertoire changes are limited because no data were available on ART adherence, viral resistance or therapy changes. ART initiation was associated with a significant increase in TRB diversity, but diversity stayed significantly below transplant donor controls even after long-term ART. The samples were dated from about 2004 to 2018, and the ART regimens that were used may be less effective than current ART regimens. Because pre-ART samples had limited cell numbers, unsorted PBMC were profiled rather than sorted CD4+ and CD8+ T cells. Because PBMC availability was limited, only the TCR beta chain was sequenced, with no alpha chain pairing.

According to the germline V gene, CDR1 reads SNHLY and CDR2 reads FYNNEI. Inclusive of the bounding cysteine and phenylalanine, the CDR3 is 14 residues long. Solely the CDR3 DNA is kept, with 42 bases framed from the first base. The chain is assembled from TRBV2 and TRBJ2-5; the central 11 bases match TRBD2. Source: unsorted PBMCs, taken roughly 4 years after starting antiretroviral therapy. This TCR was recovered from a man between 18 and 29 years old with HIV. At the DNA level, the sequence is TGTGCCAGCAGTGATGGGGTAGCGGGGGGGCCCACGAACTTC. Translated, it gives CASSDGVAGGPTNF.